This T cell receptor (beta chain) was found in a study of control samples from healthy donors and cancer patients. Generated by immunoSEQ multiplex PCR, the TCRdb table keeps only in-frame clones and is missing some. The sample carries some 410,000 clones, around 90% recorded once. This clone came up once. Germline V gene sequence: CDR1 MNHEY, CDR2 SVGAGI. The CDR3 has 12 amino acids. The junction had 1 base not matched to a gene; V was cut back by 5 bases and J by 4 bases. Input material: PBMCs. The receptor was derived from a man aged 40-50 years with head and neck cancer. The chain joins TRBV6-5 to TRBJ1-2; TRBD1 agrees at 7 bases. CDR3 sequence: CASSRDSYGYTF. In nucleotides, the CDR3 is TGTGCCAGCAGTCGGGACAGCTATGGCTACACCTTC.